Listed here are 19 T cell receptor beta chains from one sample, sequenced in a study of radiation and T cells in renal cell carcinoma. The time point here: blood 2 weeks post-SBRT. Treatment in this sample: 15 Gy SBRT to primary tumor, nephrectomy 4 weeks later. Generated by immunoSEQ multiplex PCR, the TCRdb table keeps only in-frame clones and is missing some. This sample has roughly 80,000 clones, with approximately 86% found just once. The specimen was blood, collected from a patient whose treatment included radiotherapy and nephrectomy. These receptors all stem from a woman in her forties or fifties with renal cell carcinoma.

The chain combines TRBV14 with TRBJ2-2, with a tentative D call TRBD1 (5 bases). The CDR3 runs to 17 residues. Germline CDR1 and CDR2: SGHDN and FVKESK. V lost 0 bases and J 7 bases, leaving 18 bases between the germline ends. CDR3 in amino acids: CASSQDKGYWVHGELFF. CDR3 nucleotide sequence: TGTGCCAGCAGCCAAGATAAGGGGTACTGGGTCCACGGGGAGCTGTTTTTT.

This sequence joins TRBV30 and TRBJ2-1, with 7 nucleotides matching TRBD2. The V and J ends lost 4 bases and 2 bases, in that order; junction bases with no gene match: 11. The CDR3 runs 16 residues. Germline CDR1 GTSNPN, CDR2 SVGIG (reference sequence). The CDR3 sequence is CAWKTALAAPYNEQFF. In nucleotides, the CDR3 is TGTGCCTGGAAAACGGCCCTAGCGGCTCCCTACAATGAGCAGTTCTTC. The full variable domain, in which reference TRBV30 and TRBJ2-1 provide the parts outside the CDR3, is SQTIHQWPATLVQPVGSPLSLECTVEGTSNPNLYWYRQAAGRGLQLLFYSVGIGQISSEVPQNLSASRPQDRQFILSSKKLLLSDSGFYLCAWKTALAAPYNEQFFGPGTRLTVL.

The CDR3 DNA sequence: TGTGCCAGTAGTCCCTCGGTAAACAGGGGATTTGGAGGCTACACCTTC. Translation: CASSPSVNRGFGGYTF. The chain couples TRBV19 to TRBJ1-2; 7 bases are a match to TRBD1. CDR3 length: 16 residues. Germline-derived CDR1 and CDR2 are LNHDA and SQIVND (reference sequence). V gave up 5 bases and J gave up 8 bases; unmatched junction bases: 17.

V and J are TRBV7-8 and TRBJ1-5; 8 bases match TRBD1. Germline V gene lookup returns CDR1 SGHVS and CDR2 FQNEAQ. V shed 5 bases and J 1 base; nucleotides not matched to a gene: 7. The CDR3 length is 16 residues. In DNA form, the CDR3 reads TGTGCCAGCAGCATGACGAGACAGGGGAGCAATCAGCCCCAGCATTTT. It yields the protein CASSMTRQGSNQPQHF.

This chain connects TRBV27 to TRBJ1-3; perhaps TRBD1 as D (6 bases). The V and J ends lost 6 bases and 4 bases respectively, with 22 bases between them. The CDR3 consists of 17 residues. Germline CDR1 reads MNHEY; CDR2 reads SMNVEV (reference sequence). CDR3 sequence (DNA): TGTGCCAGCAGAAAATTCCGGGACACGGATGTGGGAAACACCATATATTTT. Its translation is CASRKFRDTDVGNTIYF.

The genes are TRBV7-9 and TRBJ1-5; 8 nucleotides agree with TRBD1. The V gene end was trimmed by 5 bases and the J gene end by 1 base; junction bases not matched to a gene: 10. Germline loops: CDR1 SEHNR, CDR2 FQNEAQ (reference sequence). The CDR3 is made up of 17 amino acids. CDR3 amino acids: CASSSEPGQGSNQPQHF. In DNA, the CDR3 is TGTGCCAGCAGCAGCGAACCAGGACAGGGAAGCAATCAGCCCCAGCATTTT.

The rearrangement uses TRBV20-1 and TRBJ1-1, with D unresolved. Germline CDR1 is DFQATT and CDR2 is SNEGSKA (reference sequence). V lost 5 bases to trimming and J lost 3 bases, with 4 bases between them. The CDR3 is made up of 10 amino acids. The CDR3, as DNA: TGCAGTGCTCTAGACACTGAAGCTTTCTTT. Its protein is CSALDTEAFF.

The chain links TRBV7-8 to TRBJ1-1; TRBD1 matches 7 bases. The CDR3 has 14 amino acids. The V gene end was trimmed by 5 bases and the J gene end by 8 bases; junction bases not matched to a gene: 11. From germline, CDR1 is SGHVS and CDR2 FQNEAQ. CDR3 amino acids: CASSLRRGYFEAFF. The CDR3 DNA reads as TGTGCCAGCAGCCTCCGCAGGGGGTACTTCGAAGCTTTCTTT.

Here the CDR3 reads CASGNSVADTQYF. The CDR3 nucleotides are TGTGCCAGTGGAAACTCAGTGGCTGATACGCAGTATTTT. J is TRBJ2-3 and V is TRBV6-5; D gene uncertain. V was pared by 9 bases and J by 6 bases, with 16 bases between. The CDR3 covers 13 residues. Germline values: CDR1 MNHEY, CDR2 SVGAGI.

V usage is TRBV7-2 and J usage is TRBJ1-1; D unresolved. V lost 5 bases and J 2 bases, leaving 9 bases between the germline ends. Germline V gene lookup returns CDR1 SGHTA and CDR2 FQGNSA. The CDR3 covers 13 residues. CDR3 region: CASSPRLNTEAFF. CDR3 sequence (DNA): TGTGCCAGCAGCCCACGGCTCAACACTGAAGCTTTCTTT.

This sequence joins TRBV27 and TRBJ2-7, with D unclear. Germline assignment: CDR1 MNHEY and CDR2 SMNVEV (reference sequence). Trimming shortened V by 6 bases and J by 2 bases, and 11 bases separated the two germline ends. The CDR3 has 13 residues. The DNA of the CDR3 is TGTGCCAGCAGCCACAAAGAGGCCTACGAGCAGTACTTC. Protein product: CASSHKEAYEQYF.

V and J are TRBV19 and TRBJ1-1; TRBD1 matches 8 bases. Germline CDR1 is LNHDA and CDR2 is SQIVND (reference sequence). The J segment lost 3 bases and the V segment lost 4 bases, leaving 10 bases of the junction unmatched. The CDR3 runs to 16 residues. CDR3 DNA sequence: TGTGCCAGTAGTACGCGTAGGACAGGGAGTCACACTGAAGCTTTCTTT. This gives the protein CASSTRRTGSHTEAFF.

V is TRBV18 and J is TRBJ1-4; D perhaps matches TRBD1 (6 bases). The CDR3 spans 15 residues. The V end was cut by 3 bases, the J end by 7 bases, with 15 bases between. Germline lookup yields CDR1 KGHSH and CDR2 LQKENI. As DNA, the CDR3 is TGTGCCAGCTCACCTTCGACAGGAGGGGCTGAAAAACTGTTTTTT. Translated, it gives CASSPSTGGAEKLFF.

The chain links TRBV7-2 to TRBJ2-3; weak D call: TRBD2 (5 bases). Germline assignment: CDR1 SGHTA and CDR2 FQGNSA. With 3 bases removed from V and 4 bases from J, the gap between germline ends came to 20 bases. The CDR3 sequence is 17 residues long. The CDR3 region has the DNA TGTGCCAGCAGCTTTAACGGAGGAGGATTGGGTCCAGATACGCAGTATTTT. Protein sequence: CASSFNGGGLGPDTQYF.

This chain links TRBV11-2 with TRBJ2-1; 9 nucleotides agree with TRBD1. Germline V gene sequence: CDR1 SGHAT, CDR2 FQNNGV. The V and J ends lost 7 bases and 5 bases, in that order; junction bases with no gene match: 9. The CDR3 is 15 residues long. The CDR3 loop is CASTTGTGFDNEQFF. In DNA form, the CDR3 reads TGTGCCAGCACCACCGGGACAGGGTTCGACAATGAGCAGTTCTTC.

The rearrangement uses TRBV19 and TRBJ1-5, with D possibly matching TRBD1 (6 bases). The CDR3 length is 16 residues. Germline loops: CDR1 LNHDA, CDR2 SQIVND (reference sequence). With 10 bases removed from V and 3 bases from J, the gap between germline ends came to 22 bases. The CDR3 here is CATIGGTKRVNQPQHF. As DNA, the CDR3 is TGTGCCACCATAGGGGGGACAAAACGGGTCAATCAGCCCCAGCATTTT.

The rearrangement links TRBV19 to TRBJ2-1, with 9 positions matching TRBD2. Germline V gene lookup returns CDR1 LNHDA and CDR2 SQIVND (reference sequence). The ends lost 3 bases at V and 3 bases at J; junction bases unmatched: 15. This CDR3 contains 19 residues. CDR3: CASSILAGNLPFVYNEQFF. As DNA, the CDR3 is TGTGCCAGTAGTATCCTAGCGGGAAACCTACCTTTTGTCTACAATGAGCAGTTCTTC.

V usage is TRBV9 and J usage is TRBJ1-6; TRBD1 matches at 9 bases. The CDR3 contains 15 residues. V was clipped by 4 bases and J by 8 bases; unmatched bases: 7. Germline V CDR1 and CDR2: SGDLS, YYNGEE. CDR3: CASSPRQGGYSPLHF. The CDR3 DNA sequence: TGTGCCAGCAGCCCCCGACAGGGGGGCTATTCACCCCTCCACTTT.

The gene calls are TRBV10-3 and TRBJ2-5; 9 positions match TRBD2. CDR1 is ENHRY, CDR2 SYGVKD, per germline. V was pared by 3 bases and J by 4 bases, with 6 bases of the junction left unmatched. The CDR3 is made up of 15 amino acids. CDR3 nucleotide sequence: TGTGCCATCAGTGACCTCCCAGCGGGAGGAGAGACCCAGTACTTC. Protein product: CAISDLPAGGETQYF.